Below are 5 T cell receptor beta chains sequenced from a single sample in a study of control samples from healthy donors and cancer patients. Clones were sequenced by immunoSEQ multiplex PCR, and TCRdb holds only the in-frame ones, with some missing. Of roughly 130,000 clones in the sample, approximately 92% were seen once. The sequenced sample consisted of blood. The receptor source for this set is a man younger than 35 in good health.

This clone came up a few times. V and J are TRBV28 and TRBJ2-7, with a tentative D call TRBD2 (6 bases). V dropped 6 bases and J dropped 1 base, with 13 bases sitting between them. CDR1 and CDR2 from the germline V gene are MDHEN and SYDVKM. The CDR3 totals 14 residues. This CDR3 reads CASRRGLASYEQYF. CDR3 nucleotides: TGTGCCAGCAGACGGGGACTGGCTTCCTACGAGCAGTACTTC. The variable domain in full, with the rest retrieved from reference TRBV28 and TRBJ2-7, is DVKVTQSSRYLVKRTGEKVFLECVQDMDHENMFWYRQDPGLGLRLIYFSYDVKMKEKGDIPEGYSVSREKKERFSLILESASTNQTSMYLCASRRGLASYEQYFGPGTRLTVT.

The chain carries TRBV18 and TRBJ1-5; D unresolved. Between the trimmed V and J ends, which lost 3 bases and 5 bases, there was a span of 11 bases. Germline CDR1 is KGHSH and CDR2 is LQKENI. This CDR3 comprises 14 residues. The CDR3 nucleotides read TGTGCCAGCTCACCCGTGGGCCGATATCAGCCCCAGCATTTT. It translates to CASSPVGRYQPQHF.

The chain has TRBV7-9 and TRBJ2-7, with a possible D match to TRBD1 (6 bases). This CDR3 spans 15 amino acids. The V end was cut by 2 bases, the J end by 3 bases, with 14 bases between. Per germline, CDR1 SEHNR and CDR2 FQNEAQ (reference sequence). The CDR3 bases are TGTGCCAGCAGCTTATGGGCAGGGGCTCACTACGAGCAGTACTTC. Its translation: CASSLWAGAHYEQYF.

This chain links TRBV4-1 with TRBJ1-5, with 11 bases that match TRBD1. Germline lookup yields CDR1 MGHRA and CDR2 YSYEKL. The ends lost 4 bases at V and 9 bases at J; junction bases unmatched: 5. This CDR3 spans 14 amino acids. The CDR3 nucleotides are TGCGCCAGCAGCCTTGGGACAGGGGGAGGGCCCCAGCATTTT. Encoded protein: CASSLGTGGGPQHF.

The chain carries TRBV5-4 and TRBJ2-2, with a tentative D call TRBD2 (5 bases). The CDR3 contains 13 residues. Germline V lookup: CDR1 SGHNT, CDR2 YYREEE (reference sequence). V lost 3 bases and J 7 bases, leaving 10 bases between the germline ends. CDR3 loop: CASSWELVGELFF. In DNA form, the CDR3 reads TGTGCCAGCAGCTGGGAGCTTGTCGGGGAGCTGTTTTTT.